This T cell receptor beta chain was retrieved from a study of OX40 agonist ivuxolimab in advanced cancers. Background on the whole study: The costimulatory receptor OX40 (CD134) was targeted by ivuxolimab, a fully human IgG2 agonistic monoclonal antibody. Intravenous ivuxolimab was administered to patients every 2 weeks at six dose levels: 0.01, 0.1, 0.3, 1.5, 3 and 10 mg/kg. Among the roughly 52 dose-escalation patients, about 20 had hepatocellular carcinoma, 15 or so melanoma, 9 renal cell carcinoma and 9 head and neck cancer. In the dose-escalation cohort, 65% to 85% of patients were male, and the mean age was 60 years with a range of roughly 20 to 85. Prior anti-PD-1, anti-PD-L1 or anti-CTLA-4 therapy was permitted, and 35% to 40% of dose-escalation patients had received checkpoint inhibitors. Partial responses occurred in three dose-escalation patients: two with cutaneous melanoma and one with hepatocellular carcinoma. The purpose of peripheral TCRbeta sequencing was to test whether ivuxolimab changed TCR sequence diversity and led to clonal T-cell expansion. The paper reports the monotherapy dose-escalation portion (N of about 54 patients) of the phase I ivuxolimab trial. The study at large found these results: In the 0.1-3.0 mg/kg groups, partial responders were among the patients with the lowest normalized peripheral clonal expansion, particularly in CD8+ T cells. Low levels of normalized T-cell clonal expansion were also shown by some nonresponding patients. The antigen specificity of the peripheral T cells that underwent clonal expansion was not determined. After ivuxolimab, CD8+ T cells had more expanded clones than CD4+ T cells on average. At doses of 0.1 to 3.0 mg/kg, clonal expansion of both CD4+ and CD8+ blood T cells was observed from baseline to week 6.

This clone was recorded a few times. Its recognized antigen is unknown. No base quality information exists; no much larger clone differs at one position. The germline V gene gives CDR1 as SGHRS and CDR2 as YFSETQ. The germline ends are 4 bases apart after V is trimmed by 2 bases and J by 2 bases. Including the terminal cysteine and phenylalanine, the CDR3 comprises 12 residues. Only the CDR3 DNA stays, 36 bases, in frame from base 1. Genomic DNA was extracted from sorted cells for sequencing of the TCRbeta CDR3 region. The immunoSEQ Assay was used for sequencing of TCRbeta CDR3 regions. As stored in TCRdb, this immuneACCESS dataset retains in-frame rearrangements with V and J assigned. A fraction of the clones does not appear; measured against another copy, unresolved V genes explain less than half of the discrepancy, and the remainder lacks a known reason. In all, the sample holds about 81,000 clones, and 85% to 95% of those were seen once. The ten largest clonotypes hold 14% of the sample.

Patients with autoimmune disease history or receiving systemic immunosuppression were excluded from the trial. In every dose cohort, peripheral blood was drawn for TCR sequencing at baseline, cycle 4 day 1, and cycle 7 day 1. The samples were taken from a phase I, first-in-human, multicenter, open-label dose-escalation trial of ivuxolimab. Adults with locally advanced or metastatic melanoma, renal cell carcinoma, hepatocellular carcinoma or head and neck squamous cell carcinoma were enrolled in the trial. CD4+ and CD8+ T cells were sorted separately from peripheral blood before TCR sequencing. The chain links TRBV5-1 with TRBJ1-1, with the D segment identity uncertain. This sequence originates from an adult with an advanced solid tumor such as melanoma, head and neck, liver or kidney cancer. The source material was CD4+ or CD8+ T cells sorted from blood, sampled in a trial of the OX40 agonist ivuxolimab. The CDR3 region has the sequence CASSFKNTEAFF. The base sequence is TGCGCCAGCAGCTTCAAAAACACTGAAGCTTTCTTT.